The 26 T cell receptor beta chains listed next were all sequenced from one sample in a study of T cell responses to AZD1222 COVID-19 vaccine. Profiled with immunoSEQ multiplex PCR; TCRdb holds only in-frame clones, not every one. Of roughly 150,000 clones listed, around 92% were seen once; the top ten hold about 1.4%. This specimen consisted of peripheral blood, obtained on day 0 of AZD1222 vaccination. All receptors derive from an adult in good health.

In its sample, this clone was seen once. V and J are TRBV27 and TRBJ1-3, with D tentatively TRBD1 (5 bases). Deletions cut 3 bases from V and 0 bases from J, with 24 bases between. Germline assignment: CDR1 MNHEY and CDR2 SMNVEV (reference sequence). The CDR3 sequence is 20 residues long. As DNA, the CDR3 is TGTGCCAGCAGTTTGAGGCCCGGGGGTCACCCTTTCTTCTCTGGAAACACCATATATTTT. This codes for CASSLRPGGHPFFSGNTIYF.

The genes are TRBV7-2 and TRBJ2-3; D is ambiguous. The germline V and J ends were trimmed by 5 bases and 9 bases, with 12 bases remaining between them. Germline values: CDR1 SGHTA, CDR2 FQGNSA. The CDR3 length is 12 residues. The DNA for the CDR3 is TGTGCCAGCAGCGCGAGCAGTCCGACGCAGTATTTT. Translating it yields CASSASSPTQYF.

The J gene is TRBJ1-1, the V gene TRBV7-9; the D gene is possibly TRBD1 (6 bases). V lost 3 bases, J lost 3 bases, and 11 bases lay in between. Germline-derived CDR1 and CDR2 are SEHNR and FQNEAQ (reference sequence). The CDR3 has 14 amino acids. DNA for the CDR3: TGTGCCAGCAGCTTCTACAGGGCCGACACTGAAGCTTTCTTT. It codes for CASSFYRADTEAFF.

The gene calls are TRBV15 and TRBJ2-7; D not resolved. The V end lost 1 base, the J end lost 5 bases, and 15 bases lay between the germline ends. The CDR3 is 15 amino acids. Germline CDR1 is LNHNV and CDR2 is YYDKDF (reference sequence). In DNA form, the CDR3 reads TGTGCCACCAGCAGAGCCGATGGGCGCATCGACGAGCAGTACTTC. This gives the protein CATSRADGRIDEQYF.

This chain uses TRBV3-1 (or the pseudogene TRBV3-2) with TRBJ1-2, with 9 bases lining up with TRBD1. The V gene's germline CDR1 is LGHDT and CDR2 YNNKEL (reference sequence). There are 17 residues in the CDR3. J was trimmed by 4 bases and V by 5 bases; bases with no gene match: 14. As DNA, the CDR3 is TGTGCCAGCAGCAATAACCCTTCCGGGACAGGGTCCTATGGCTACACCTTC. It encodes CASSNNPSGTGSYGYTF.

This rearrangement joins TRBV5-1 to TRBJ1-1; a possible D gene is TRBD1 (5 bases). This CDR3 is built from 12 residues. V gave up 3 bases and J gave up 7 bases, with 10 bases separating them. Germline CDR1 is SGHRS and CDR2 is YFSETQ. This CDR3 reads CASSSGTFEAFF. In DNA form, the CDR3 reads TGCGCCAGCAGCTCCGGGACTTTTGAAGCTTTCTTT.

V and J are TRBV30 and TRBJ2-7; tentatively, D is TRBD2 (7 bases). Trimming removed 0 bases from V and 12 bases from J, with 12 bases in between. The germline V gene encodes CDR1 GTSNPN and CDR2 SVGIG (reference sequence). The CDR3 has 11 residues. In DNA, the CDR3 is TGTGCCTGGAGTGTAAGGGGGGGTTGGTACTTC. Translation gives CAWSVRGGWYF.

The V call is TRBV2, the J call TRBJ1-5, with TRBD1 identical over 10 bases. Trimming removed 4 bases from V and 5 bases from J; junction bases left unmatched: 2. The CDR3 has 14 residues. The germline gives CDR1 SNHLY, CDR2 FYNNEI. Written as DNA, the CDR3 is TGTGCCAGCAGTGGGGACAGGGGCTATCAGCCCCAGCATTTT. It is translated as CASSGDRGYQPQHF.

This clone was seen a single time. The V and J genes are TRBV7-6 and TRBJ1-5, with D uncertain. Per the germline V gene, CDR1 is SGHVS and CDR2 is FNYEAQ. The CDR3 is made up of 18 amino acids. V lost 5 bases, J lost 5 bases, and 25 bases lay in between. CDR3 in DNA: TGTGCCAGCAGCCGAGCCTCGAGGGCCCCCCTCCAACATCAGCCCCAGCATTTT. The encoded protein is CASSRASRAPLQHQPQHF.

This clone is a singleton in its sample. This sequence joins TRBV11-3 and TRBJ2-2, with D hard to call. In germline, CDR1 is SGHNT, CDR2 YENEEA. CDR3 length equals 15 residues. V was trimmed by 1 base and J by 1 base, leaving 7 bases between them. CDR3 loop: CASSLGLMNTGELFF. CDR3 nucleotides: TGTGCCAGCAGCTTAGGGCTCATGAACACCGGGGAGCTGTTTTTT.

J is TRBJ2-7 and V is TRBV28; unclear D gene. CDR1 is MDHEN and CDR2 is SYDVKM in the germline V gene. V lost 11 bases, J lost 0 bases, and 14 bases lay in between. The CDR3 runs to 13 residues. The CDR3 DNA reads TGTGCCGTCTTAGCTTCGAGCTCCTACGAGCAGTACTTC. As protein: CAVLASSSYEQYF.

The genes are TRBV13 and TRBJ1-1; 9 bases are shared with TRBD1. The CDR3 length is 14 residues. Trimming cost V 5 bases and J 6 bases; bases outside gene matches: 7. Germline CDR1 and CDR2: PRHDT and FYEKMQ (reference sequence). The CDR3: CASSPGTGTAEAFF. The DNA of the CDR3 is TGTGCCAGCAGCCCCGGGACAGGGACCGCTGAAGCTTTCTTT.

The rearrangement uses TRBV4-2 and TRBJ2-3; maybe TRBD2 (7 bases). The CDR3 loop spans 15 amino acids. The germline V gene encodes CDR1 LGHNA and CDR2 YNFKEQ. V was clipped by 4 bases and J by 0 bases, with 11 bases between them. The CDR3 loop is CASSPGGLSTDTQYF. In nucleotides, the CDR3 is TGTGCCAGCAGCCCCGGGGGGCTTAGCACAGATACGCAGTATTTT.

The chain carries TRBV28 and TRBJ1-2; 7 bases are shared with TRBD1. The germline gives CDR1 MDHEN, CDR2 SYDVKM. This CDR3 has 14 residues. After removal of 4 bases from V and 4 bases from J, the junction contained 6 bases not matched to a gene. The CDR3 nucleotides read TGTGCCAGCAGTTCTACCGGGACAGCCTATGGCTACACCTTC. It encodes CASSSTGTAYGYTF.

The chain links TRBV2 to TRBJ1-4; 8 nucleotides match TRBD1. Germline values: CDR1 SNHLY, CDR2 FYNNEI. V was pared by 0 bases and J by 7 bases, with 10 bases of the junction left unmatched. The CDR3 loop spans 17 amino acids. CDR3 DNA sequence: TGTGCCAGCAGTGAAGCGCTCGTTGACAGGGGAAGTGAAAAACTGTTTTTT. Translated, it gives CASSEALVDRGSEKLFF. The full variable domain, rest sourced from reference TRBV2 and TRBJ1-4, is EPEVTQTPSHQVTQMGQEVILRCVPISNHLYFYWYRQILGQKVEFLVSFYNNEISEKSEIFDDQFSVERPDGSNFTLKIRSTKLEDSAMYFCASSEALVDRGSEKLFFGSGTQLSVL.

The V and J genes are TRBV2 and TRBJ2-3; D could derive from TRBD1 or TRBD2 (5 bases each). The CDR3 contains 14 residues. The V end lost 6 bases, the J end lost 2 bases, and 12 bases lay between the germline ends. CDR1 is SNHLY, CDR2 FYNNEI, per germline. The CDR3 is CASRGRGPTDTQYF. The CDR3 DNA reads TGTGCCAGCAGAGGTCGGGGCCCCACAGATACGCAGTATTTT.

CDR3 amino acids: CASSFDIANYGYTF. CDR3 coding DNA: TGTGCCAGCAGTTTCGACATAGCTAACTATGGCTACACCTTC. The chain carries TRBV27 and TRBJ1-2, with no clear D. V lost 3 bases and J 0 bases, leaving 8 bases between the germline ends. Germline V lookup: CDR1 MNHEY, CDR2 SMNVEV (reference sequence). The CDR3 length is 14 residues.

V usage is TRBV28 and J usage is TRBJ1-2; D gene ambiguous. V was cut by 5 bases and J by 4 bases, with 14 bases left in between. CDR1 and CDR2 from the germline V gene are MDHEN and SYDVKM. The CDR3 totals 14 residues. The CDR3 DNA reads TGTGCCAGCAGTGGCGGAGTACTCCTCTATGGCTACACCTTC. Its translation: CASSGGVLLYGYTF.

The V and J genes are TRBV7-2 and TRBJ2-3, with TRBD2 matching over 11 bases. This CDR3 is 17 amino acids long. Germline CDR1 is SGHTA and CDR2 is FQGNSA. V lost 1 base to trimming and J lost 2 bases; unmatched junction nucleotides: 5. For the CDR3, the DNA is TGTGCCAGCAGCTTAGGATCTAGCGGGGGGACCACAGATACGCAGTATTTT. Its translation is CASSLGSSGGTTDTQYF. The variable domain in full, completed from reference TRBV7-2 and TRBJ2-3, reads GAGVSQSPSNKVTEKGKDVELRCDPISGHTALYWYRQSLGQGLEFLIYFQGNSAPDKSGLPSDRFSAERTGGSVSTLTIQRTQQEDSAVYLCASSLGSSGGTTDTQYFGPGTRLTVL.

This clone was observed a single time. The chain joins TRBV5-1 to TRBJ2-3; D unclear. The germline V and J ends were trimmed by 0 bases and 3 bases, with 11 bases remaining between them. The CDR3 loop spans 15 amino acids. Looked up from germline, CDR1 is SGHRS and CDR2 is YFSETQ. This CDR3 reads CASSLAEGFTDTQYF. CDR3 nucleotide sequence: TGCGCCAGCAGCTTGGCGGAAGGGTTTACAGATACGCAGTATTTT.

This clone was detected once. The chain couples TRBV11-3 to TRBJ2-1; D is possibly TRBD2 (6 bases). Trimming pared 1 base from V and 6 bases from J, leaving 19 bases between. Germline lookup yields CDR1 SGHNT and CDR2 YENEEA. The CDR3 is 17 amino acids. The CDR3 here is CASSLGMREVDSNEQFF. CDR3 sequence (DNA): TGTGCCAGCAGCTTAGGAATGCGGGAAGTAGACTCCAATGAGCAGTTCTTC.

The rearrangement uses TRBV6-5 and TRBJ1-2, with D perhaps TRBD1 (6 bases). Germline values: CDR1 MNHEY, CDR2 SVGAGI. V was cut by 8 bases and J by 8 bases, with 15 bases left in between. The CDR3 is 12 residues long. The CDR3 spells CASGGPPVGYTF. DNA for the CDR3: TGTGCCAGCGGGGGGCCCCCCGTCGGCTACACCTTC.

The chain recombines TRBV11-2 with TRBJ1-1; D is undetermined. The V end lost 4 bases, the J end lost 4 bases, and 13 bases lay between the germline ends. Germline CDR1 SGHAT, CDR2 FQNNGV. The CDR3 length is 14 residues. The CDR3 DNA follows: TGTGCCAGCAGCTCTCAGGTTCGGGGCACTGAAGCTTTCTTT. Encoded protein: CASSSQVRGTEAFF.

The J gene is TRBJ2-1, the V gene TRBV6-5, with a possible D match to TRBD1 (5 bases). Between the trimmed V and J ends, which lost 2 bases and 5 bases, there was a span of 10 bases. Germline values: CDR1 MNHEY, CDR2 SVGAGI. The CDR3 loop spans 14 amino acids. CDR3 sequence (DNA): TGTGCCAGCAGTTACGTGGCAGGGAACAATGAGCAGTTCTTC. Translated: CASSYVAGNNEQFF.

This clone was observed a single time. This chain joins TRBV19 and TRBJ2-1, with D maybe TRBD1 (6 bases). CDR3 length equals 16 residues. With 1 base removed from V and 10 bases from J, the gap between germline ends came to 20 bases. Germline V gives CDR1 LNHDA, CDR2 SQIVND (reference sequence). The CDR3 reads CASSIGGGGTMWEQFF. CDR3 DNA sequence: TGTGCCAGTAGTATAGGTGGGGGCGGTACAATGTGGGAGCAGTTCTTC.

The chain uses TRBV4-2 and TRBJ1-4; D is unresolved. CDR1 and CDR2 (germline): LGHNA, YNFKEQ. The V end was cut by 5 bases, the J end by 0 bases, with 19 bases between. CDR3 size: 18 residues. The chain's CDR3 is CASSKAMPAPATNEKLFF. Written as DNA, the CDR3 is TGTGCCAGCAGCAAAGCTATGCCGGCCCCGGCAACTAATGAAAAACTGTTTTTT.